The source of this T cell receptor (beta chain) is a study of blood T cell repertoires in COVID-19. Study information: Acute-phase and convalescent COVID-19 samples originated in the United States, Italy and Spain.

Recruits, aged about 18 to 90 years, lived in about two dozen US areas. Participants had their cohort set by participant-reported clinical history. CDR1 and CDR2 from the germline V gene are LGHDT and YNNKEL (reference sequence). The CDR3 runs 14 residues. V lost 1 base to trimming and J lost 1 base, with 8 bases between them. Per the authors' pipeline: For nucleated cells, counts were estimated from reference gene primer amplification. The repertoire was sequenced with immunoSEQ multiplex PCR; TCRdb's copy has only in-frame clones and lacks some. V, J and clone size are those of that table, while D and trimming were read from the DNA. The profile shows fewer than 350,000 clones, approximately 91% of them singletons.

The sequencing input was PBMCs or T cells enriched from blood (not recorded which). J is TRBJ2-7 and V is TRBV3-1 (or the pseudogene TRBV3-2); D gene unclear. The TCR sequence derives from a woman in her forties who had recovered from COVID-19. CDR3 bases: TGTGCCAGCAGCCAAGGTGGAGTATCCTACGAGCAGTACTTC. Protein sequence: CASSQGGVSYEQYF.